What follows are 21 T cell receptor beta chains derived from one specimen sequenced in a study of blood T cell repertoires in COVID-19. Method: immunoSEQ multiplex PCR; TCRdb's copy keeps in-frame clones and lacks some. The sample lists 120,000 to 150,000 clones; about 84% were seen once. The specimen was peripheral blood. Receptors were obtained from a man between 60 and 75 years old with active or convalescent COVID-19.

The chain couples TRBV12-3 or TRBV12-4 to TRBJ2-1; TRBD2 is a possible D gene (5 bases). V lost 6 bases and J lost 11, with 17 bases in between. This CDR3 spans 13 amino acids. This CDR3 is CASSSGPRGQQFF. The CDR3 DNA is TGTGCCAGCAGCTCTGGACCCCGCGGGCAGCAGTTCTTC.

The chain combines TRBV15 with TRBJ1-4; D might be TRBD1 (6 bases). Trimming took 3 bases from V and 8 from J, leaving 19 bases between them. The V gene's germline CDR1 is LNHNV and CDR2 YYDKDF (reference sequence). The CDR3 runs to 16 residues. The CDR3 DNA reads TGTGCCACCAGCAGTAGCGTCCAAGGGGGGGAAGAAAAACTGTTTTTT. This codes for CATSSSVQGGEEKLFF.

This clone was seen just once. CDR3 sequence reads: CASRASGEETQYF. CDR3 coding DNA: TGTGCCAGCAGGGCCAGCGGGGAAGAGACCCAGTACTTC. J is TRBJ2-5 and V is TRBV27, with 7 bases fitting TRBD2. The length of the CDR3 is 13 residues. CDR1 MNHEY and CDR2 SMNVEV come from the germline V gene (reference sequence). V was clipped by 6 bases and J by 3 bases; unmatched bases: 4.

This CDR3 is CASSLAGVDTQYF. The DNA of the CDR3 is TGTGCCAGCAGTCTAGCGGGAGTAGATACGCAGTATTTT. J is TRBJ2-3 and V is TRBV27; TRBD2 aligns across 10 bases. V gave up 5 bases and J gave up 5 bases; unmatched junction bases: 1. This CDR3 is 13 amino acids long. The V gene's germline CDR1 is MNHEY and CDR2 SMNVEV (reference sequence).

The chain is built from TRBV7-9 and TRBJ1-2, with unresolved D. The germline V and J ends were trimmed by 5 bases and 4 bases, with 17 bases remaining between them. Per the germline V gene, CDR1 is SEHNR and CDR2 is FQNEAQ (reference sequence). This CDR3 comprises 15 residues. CDR3 coding DNA: TGTGCCAGCAGCCCTTCGAGGGAGGTGGGCTATGGCTACACCTTC. Protein product: CASSPSREVGYGYTF.

The gene calls are TRBV5-1 and TRBJ2-3; the match to TRBD2 covers 9 bases. Germline CDR1 SGHRS, CDR2 YFSETQ. The CDR3 loop spans 14 amino acids. The V segment lost 6 bases and the J segment 5 bases; nucleotides outside the gene matches: 7. In DNA form, the CDR3 reads TGCGCCAGCATGGCGGGAGGGGCCGAAGATACGCAGTATTTT. It codes for CASMAGGAEDTQYF. The variable domain in full, with the rest retrieved from reference TRBV5-1 and TRBJ2-3, is KAGVTQTPRYLIKTRGQQVTLSCSPISGHRSVSWYQQTPGQGLQFLFEYFSETQRNKGNFPGRFSGRQFSNSRSEMNVSTLELGDSALYLCASMAGGAEDTQYFGPGTRLTVL.

This clone was picked up one time. At one end, the junction sequence differs from germline, possibly due to a read error. The J gene is TRBJ2-7, the V gene TRBV6-2 or TRBV6-3; 9 positions match TRBD2. Germline values: CDR1 MNHEY, CDR2 SVGEGT. CDR3 length: 12 residues. The chain's CDR3 is CAISPGLARQYF. The CDR3 region has the DNA TGTGCCATCAGTCCGGGACTAGCCCGGCAGTACTTC.

Comments on this clone: Other DNA sequences in this sample translate to the same CDR3. The V gene is TRBV3-1 (or the pseudogene TRBV3-2), the J gene TRBJ2-7, with 11 bases aligning to TRBD2. Germline trimming cut 4 bases from V and 4 bases from J; bases unmatched to any gene: 3. Germline V CDR1 and CDR2: LGHDT, YNNKEL (reference sequence). The CDR3 covers 14 residues. The CDR3 is CASSRGTSGYEQYF. The CDR3 region has the DNA TGTGCCAGCAGCCGGGGGACTAGCGGATACGAGCAGTACTTC.

V gene TRBV27 combines with J gene TRBJ1-1, with 8 bases identical to TRBD1. The CDR3 runs 15 residues. V dropped 5 bases and J dropped 4; count of bases not matched to a gene: 9. The germline V gene encodes CDR1 MNHEY and CDR2 SMNVEV (reference sequence). As DNA, the CDR3 is TGTGCCAGCAGTCTGCAGACAGGGGCGGGCACTGAAGCTTTCTTT. Translation gives CASSLQTGAGTEAFF.

This chain links TRBV29-1 with TRBJ1-3, with TRBD1 identical over 7 bases. The ends lost 4 bases at V and 0 bases at J; junction bases unmatched: 6. The CDR3 is 15 amino acids. The V gene's germline CDR1 is SQVTM and CDR2 ANQGSEA. The CDR3 DNA sequence: TGCAGCGTTGGGACGGGACAGATCTCTGGAAACACCATATATTTT. As protein: CSVGTGQISGNTIYF.

The genes are TRBV6-5 and TRBJ2-7, with TRBD1 matching 8 bases. Germline V lookup: CDR1 MNHEY, CDR2 SVGAGI. With V trimmed by 6 bases and J by 1 base, 8 bases remained unmatched. There are 15 residues in the CDR3. The CDR3 here is CASRPTGGTSYEQYF. CDR3 DNA: TGTGCCAGCAGACCAACAGGGGGAACATCCTACGAGCAGTACTTC.

This chain links TRBV19 with TRBJ1-1, with 7 positions matching TRBD1. There are 14 residues in the CDR3. Germline CDR1 reads LNHDA; CDR2 reads SQIVND (reference sequence). J gave up 1 base and V 8 bases, and 7 bases lay outside the gene matches. The CDR3 is CASCPGQSNTEAFF. In nucleotides, the CDR3 is TGTGCCAGTTGCCCGGGACAGTCGAACACTGAAGCTTTCTTT.

This clone was seen a few times. V gene TRBV5-6 combines with J gene TRBJ1-1; TRBD1 agrees at 8 bases. The germline V gene encodes CDR1 SGHDT and CDR2 YYEEEE. The V and J ends lost 4 bases and 1 base, in that order; junction bases with no gene match: 6. The CDR3 has 15 residues. The DNA of the CDR3 is TGTGCCAGCAGCATTAACGGACAGGGGAACACTGAAGCTTTCTTT. Its protein product is CASSINGQGNTEAFF.

This rearrangement joins TRBV18 to TRBJ1-1; unclear D gene. From germline, CDR1 is KGHSH and CDR2 LQKENI. This CDR3 region has 13 residues. Trimming stripped 4 bases from V and 5 bases from J, with 11 bases between. The CDR3 sequence is CASSREEGTEAFF. In DNA form, the CDR3 reads TGTGCCAGCTCACGGGAAGAGGGAACTGAAGCTTTCTTT.

The V call is TRBV14, the J call TRBJ2-1, with 8 bases matching TRBD1. The CDR3 length is 15 residues. Germline CDR1 SGHDN, CDR2 FVKESK. Germline trimming cut 4 bases from V and 1 base from J; bases unmatched to any gene: 3. The CDR3 is CASSPRTGSYNEQFF. CDR3 DNA: TGTGCCAGCAGCCCACGGACAGGGTCCTACAATGAGCAGTTCTTC.

The chain uses TRBV2 and TRBJ1-6; TRBD1 is a possible D gene (5 bases). Germline V gene lookup returns CDR1 SNHLY and CDR2 FYNNEI. This CDR3 is 15 amino acids long. Trimming left V 6 bases short and J 6 bases short, with 15 bases between. CDR3 sequence (DNA): TGTGCCAGCAGCGGAGGGTTAGGGGCTAATTCACCCCTCCACTTT. It translates to CASSGGLGANSPLHF.

This clone was found a few times. The chain links TRBV5-1 to TRBJ2-7; 11 nucleotides line up with TRBD2. This CDR3 is built from 16 residues. V shed 6 bases, J shed 5 bases, and the junction held 13 bases outside the gene matches. Germline loops: CDR1 SGHRS, CDR2 YFSETQ. CDR3 nucleotide sequence: TGCGCCAGCACCTTAGGATTAGCGGGAGGGCCCAACGAGCAGTACTTC. Translated: CASTLGLAGGPNEQYF.

The rearrangement links TRBV7-3 to TRBJ2-2, with TRBD2 matching over 8 bases. The V gene end was trimmed by 1 base and the J gene end by 7 bases; junction bases not matched to a gene: 5. The CDR3 length is 15 residues. Germline CDR1 is SGHTA and CDR2 is FQGTGA. In DNA, the CDR3 is TGTGCCAGCAGCTTAATACCCGGGAGGGGCGGGGAGCTGTTTTTT. Amino acid sequence: CASSLIPGRGGELFF.

The chain links TRBV7-2 to TRBJ1-5; 7 nucleotides align to TRBD1. Trimming removed 5 bases from V and 4 bases from J; junction bases left unmatched: 8. Per the germline V gene, CDR1 is SGHTA and CDR2 is FQGNSA. CDR3 length: 15 amino acids. The CDR3 spells CASSMGQSSNQPQHF. The CDR3 nucleotides are TGTGCCAGCAGCATGGGACAGTCCTCTAATCAGCCCCAGCATTTT.

The rearrangement uses TRBV12-3 or TRBV12-4 and TRBJ1-2; D is possibly TRBD1 (5 bases). The CDR3 totals 13 residues. V lost 10 bases, J lost 2 bases, and 14 bases lay in between. The CDR3 DNA reads TGTGCCACCGTCGCTGGGGCAAACTATGGCTACACCTTC. Amino acids: CATVAGANYGYTF.

This clone was observed a single time. The chain has TRBV9 and TRBJ2-7; D may be TRBD2 (6 bases). Looked up from germline, CDR1 is SGDLS and CDR2 is YYNGEE. The CDR3 consists of 13 residues. V was cut by 1 base and J by 9 bases, with 14 bases left in between. CDR3 in DNA: TGTGCCAGCAGCGTATCTCACGGGAGCGGGCAGTACTTC. It specifies CASSVSHGSGQYF.